Presented here are 15 T cell receptor beta chains from one specimen sequenced in a study of blood T cell repertoires in COVID-19. Clones were sequenced by immunoSEQ multiplex PCR, and TCRdb holds only the in-frame ones, with some missing. The profile shows around 370,000 clones, approximately 87% of them singletons. The sample taken for sequencing was peripheral blood. The receptors were sampled from a woman between 50 and 59 years old with COVID-19, enrolled during active disease.

The gene calls are TRBV11-2 and TRBJ2-7; D ambiguous. The CDR3 is made up of 18 amino acids. Looked up from germline, CDR1 is SGHAT and CDR2 is FQNNGV. With 3 bases removed from V and 2 bases from J, the gap between germline ends came to 23 bases. Here the CDR3 DNA reads TGTGCCAGCAGCTTTCACCTGGATCCCTCCATAGCCGCCTACGAGCAGTACTTC. Translating it yields CASSFHLDPSIAAYEQYF.

The V gene is TRBV7-2, the J gene TRBJ2-1; D might be TRBD2 (5 bases). Germline V gene data show CDR1 as SGHTA and CDR2 as FQGNSA. V gave up 4 bases and J gave up 0 bases, with 16 bases separating them. There are 17 residues in the CDR3. The CDR3 DNA sequence: TGTGCCAGCAGCTCAAGGACCGGGGTGGGCTCCTACAATGAGCAGTTCTTC. Protein: CASSSRTGVGSYNEQFF.

This clone was detected a few times. The V call is TRBV11-2, the J call TRBJ1-5; D is undetermined. The CDR3 is made up of 13 amino acids. V lost 2 bases, J lost 10 bases, and 12 bases lay in between. Per germline, CDR1 SGHAT and CDR2 FQNNGV. In DNA form, the CDR3 reads TGTGCCAGCAGCTTAAGTGTGTCAGGACCCCAGCATTTT. It yields the protein CASSLSVSGPQHF.

J is TRBJ2-2 and V is TRBV18, with D perhaps TRBD1 (6 bases). The V end was cut by 3 bases, the J end by 6 bases, with 11 bases between. The CDR3 is made up of 14 amino acids. Germline loops: CDR1 KGHSH, CDR2 LQKENI. The CDR3 DNA follows: TGTGCCAGCTCACCCGTGACAGGCGCCGGGGAGCTGTTTTTT. Translating gives CASSPVTGAGELFF.

The gene calls are TRBV29-1 and TRBJ2-7, with a tentative D call TRBD2 (5 bases). The CDR3 loop spans 13 amino acids. V was pared by 5 bases and J by 7 bases, with 18 bases between. Germline V CDR1 and CDR2: SQVTM, ANQGSEA. The CDR3 spells CSVRRGSDSEQYF. CDR3 nucleotide sequence: TGCAGCGTTAGACGGGGTTCCGATTCGGAGCAGTACTTC.

The chain joins TRBV15 to TRBJ1-4; D not resolved. The V gene's germline CDR1 is LNHNV and CDR2 YYDKDF (reference sequence). Trimming stripped 5 bases from V and 6 bases from J, with 7 bases between. CDR3 size: 12 residues. The CDR3 region has the DNA TGTGCCACCAGCCCCCGCGATGAAAAACTGTTTTTT. It specifies CATSPRDEKLFF.

The chain's CDR3 is CASSFPLGGGGPDNEQFF. CDR3 nucleotides: TGTGCCAGCAGTTTCCCCTTGGGAGGGGGAGGTCCTGACAATGAGCAGTTCTTC. This chain connects TRBV28 to TRBJ2-1; possible D gene TRBD2, 7 bases. The germline V gene has CDR1 MDHEN and CDR2 SYDVKM. The V and J ends lost 3 bases and 5 bases respectively, with 23 bases between them. This CDR3 contains 18 residues.

J is TRBJ1-1 and V is TRBV5-1, with TRBD1 as a possible D gene (5 bases). Trimming stripped 0 bases from V and 2 bases from J, with 17 bases between. The V gene's germline CDR1 is SGHRS and CDR2 YFSETQ. The CDR3 consists of 17 residues. CDR3 sequence (DNA): TGCGCCAGCAGCTTGGGAACTCGTCGGGGGGTAAACACTGAAGCTTTCTTT. Translating it yields CASSLGTRRGVNTEAFF.

V is TRBV10-2 and J is TRBJ1-3, with D unclear. Trimming took off 1 base at V and 0 bases at J, with 10 bases between the two ends. Germline V gene data show CDR1 as WSHSY and CDR2 as SAAADI. The CDR3 loop spans 16 amino acids. CDR3 in amino acids: CASSEFGANSGNTIYF. The DNA of the CDR3 is TGCGCCAGCAGTGAGTTCGGTGCGAACTCTGGAAACACCATATATTTT.

This chain connects TRBV5-5 to TRBJ1-6; 7 bases align to TRBD1. Germline V lookup: CDR1 SGHKS, CDR2 YYEKEE (reference sequence). V lost 0 bases and J lost 13; bases outside the gene matches: 10. The CDR3 covers 15 residues. The CDR3 sequence: CASSLAGDSGFPLHF. In DNA form, the CDR3 reads TGTGCCAGCAGCTTGGCGGGGGACAGTGGGTTTCCCCTCCACTTT.

V and J are TRBV19 and TRBJ1-2; maybe TRBD1 (5 bases). The CDR3 consists of 14 residues. With 7 bases removed from V and 4 bases from J, the gap between germline ends came to 16 bases. Germline V gene lookup returns CDR1 LNHDA and CDR2 SQIVND (reference sequence). The CDR3 DNA follows: TGTGCCAGTACCGATTACAGGTCTGTCTATGGCTACACCTTC. Translating it yields CASTDYRSVYGYTF. Complete variable domain (other parts from reference TRBV19 and TRBJ1-2): DGGITQSPKYLFRKEGQNVTLSCEQNLNHDAMYWYRQDPGQGLRLIYYSQIVNDFQKGDIAEGYSVSREKKESFPLTVTSAQKNPTAFYLCASTDYRSVYGYTFGSGTRLTVV.

Many counts were recorded for this clone. This rearrangement joins TRBV6-6 to TRBJ1-1, with TRBD1 matching 8 bases. The CDR3 loop spans 13 amino acids. Losses at the gene ends were 6 bases for V and 4 bases for J; bases not matched to a gene: 4. CDR1 is MNHNY, CDR2 SVGAGI, per germline (reference sequence). The CDR3 loop reads CASSGTGGTEAFF. In nucleotides, the CDR3 is TGTGCCAGCAGCGGAACAGGGGGCACTGAAGCTTTCTTT.

J is TRBJ2-1 and V is TRBV5-1; the match to TRBD2 covers 7 bases. The ends lost 0 bases at V and 0 bases at J; junction bases unmatched: 9. In germline, CDR1 is SGHRS, CDR2 YFSETQ. The CDR3 covers 18 residues. The CDR3 here is CASSLVSQSGGSYNEQFF. CDR3 in DNA: TGCGCCAGCAGCTTGGTTAGCCAGTCGGGAGGCTCCTACAATGAGCAGTTCTTC.

This chain links TRBV2 with TRBJ2-3; 14 bases are a match to TRBD2. V trimming: 6 bases; J trimming: 4 bases; junction bases outside the gene matches: 6. The germline gives CDR1 SNHLY, CDR2 FYNNEI. The CDR3 length is 16 residues. The CDR3 sequence is CASRLTSGRGADTQYF. DNA of the CDR3: TGTGCCAGCAGATTGACTAGCGGGAGGGGGGCAGATACGCAGTATTTT.

V usage is TRBV3-1 (or the pseudogene TRBV3-2) and J usage is TRBJ1-4, with D unclear. From germline, CDR1 is LGHDT and CDR2 YNNKEL (reference sequence). CDR3 length: 13 amino acids. The germline V and J ends were trimmed by 3 bases and 7 bases, with 9 bases remaining between them. The CDR3 sequence: CASSQGLFEKLFF. The CDR3 DNA is TGTGCCAGCAGCCAGGGCTTATTTGAAAAACTGTTTTTT.